This T cell receptor (beta chain) was recorded in a study of T cells in localized non-small cell lung cancer. With regard to this clone: Its antigen is still unknown.

The method was immunoSEQ multiplex PCR; TCRdb's version includes in-frame clones alone and lacks a portion of them. In the table there are around 40,000 clones, roughly 86% of which are singletons. This CDR3 is 15 amino acids long. Per the germline V gene, CDR1 is LGHNT and CDR2 is FRNRAP. Losses at the gene ends were 4 bases for V and 7 bases for J; bases not matched to a gene: 10. Notes on the study in general: There was higher T cell clonality in uninvolved adjacent lung than in tumor, and it was highest there.

Sequenced here: peripheral blood, sampled before any cancer treatment. This clonotype was obtained from a female donor of 60 years or more with stage I squamous cell lung carcinoma. The chain links TRBV12-5 to TRBJ2-1; TRBD2 matches at 7 bases. Here the CDR3 reads CASGSFSSGFNEQFF. CDR3 in DNA: TGTGCTAGTGGTTCTTTCTCTAGCGGCTTTAATGAGCAGTTCTTC.